This T cell receptor (beta chain) was obtained from a study of cytomegalovirus exposure and HLA in healthy donors. Donors were drawn from the approximately 120-subject validation cohort, separate from the roughly 610-subject first cohort. V shed 8 bases and J 7 bases; nucleotides not matched to a gene: 7. Germline V gene sequence: CDR1 MDHEN, CDR2 SYDVKM. The CDR3 is made up of 12 amino acids. The method was immunoSEQ multiplex PCR; TCRdb's version includes in-frame clones alone and lacks a portion of them. The sample includes 250,000 to 350,000 clones, around 90% seen only once; the top ten take roughly 1.2%.

The chain uses TRBV28 and TRBJ1-1; 7 nucleotides line up with TRBD1. This receptor was identified in a woman under 40 in good health and CMV-seropositive. Sequencing used PBMCs. The CDR3 DNA is TGTGCCAGCCGGAGACAGGGACTTGAAGCTTTCTTT. Its protein is CASRRQGLEAFF.